This T cell receptor beta chain was recovered during a study of cytomegalovirus exposure and HLA in healthy donors (dated by TCRdb to the late 2010s). Background on the whole study: According to an earlier analysis of around 600 of the donors, roughly 180 million T cells yielded 120 million or so unique TCR beta sequences and approximately 300 Gb of sequence data. An early release covering roughly 600 HLA-typed donors comprised approximately 290 gigabases of sequencing data and approximately 85 million unique TCR sequences. The genetic ancestry cluster associated with self-reported Caucasian donors included about 81% of the approximately 400 genotyped donors. The study aimed to test whether signatures of past pathogen exposure could be identified by cataloging public T cell receptors. The study profiled the T cell repertoires of fewer than 850 subjects by immunosequencing and related them to cytomegalovirus serostatus. In addition to the first cohort of 650 to 750 subjects, a separate validation cohort of 120 different subjects was used. High-throughput TCR immunosequencing, statistical association of individual TCRs with disease status, and machine learning were combined to predict cytomegalovirus infection status. A later analysis re-analyzed previously published TCR beta repertoires from 660 or so donors and added high-resolution HLA genotyping to study TCR occurrence patterns. In the later analysis, no new phenotypic data were used to find candidate immune exposures; instead, reliance was placed on TCR beta sequences and their occurrence across donors. An earlier analysis of approximately 640 of the donors applied high-throughput TCR beta sequencing to assess whether each TCR beta V gene segment acted as functional or pseudogenic. Donor age, sex, ethnicity and CMV serostatus were collected together with the repertoire data. Genome-wide SNP genotypes for about 65% of the 666 donors were used in a later genetic analysis, which treated that subset as a discovery cohort. Every repertoire in the discovery cohort had been generated on one and the same sequencing platform. HLA typing included class I and class II loci at four-digit resolution. Typing coverage varied by locus: about 620-640 donors for A, B, C, DRB1 and DQB1; more than 500 for DQA1; approximately 570 for DPA1; around 490 for DPB1. Four to six DR-DQ haplotypes were handled as single units for association and clustering, since linkage in the cohort was strong. Across 398 genotyped donors of the cohort, an average of approximately 240,000 unique TCR beta nucleotide sequences per donor were sequenced, and roughly 17% of those sequences were non-productive. The research as a whole found: The authors suggested that the approach could potentially be extended to other disease states and immunological phenotypes. Because HLA typing was missing for some donors at each locus, association tests included only the typed subset. Broadly in line with IMGT annotations, most TCR beta V segments showed up in productive rearrangements about 87% or about 30% of the time in an earlier analysis of several hundred of the donors. This cohort had only TCR beta chains sequenced, and the lack of alpha or paired-chain data limited which features could be detected. According to a later genetic analysis, donors in an Asian-associated ancestry cluster had fewer N-insertions in productive TCRs than the approximately 700-donor mean. V-gene and J-gene trimming of TCR beta chains was associated with a missense DCLRE1C variant in a later genetic analysis, and the association was replicated in an independent cohort. Assigning TCR associations to individual alleles was difficult when HLA alleles, especially DR and DQ, strongly co-occurred. At a false discovery rate of 0.05, a later analysis linked roughly 17,000 TCR beta sequences to specific HLA alleles. For the cohort, immune exposure information was limited to CMV serostatus. A later analysis found that HLA-associated TCR beta chains were more clonally expanded and had lower generation probabilities than equally common non-associated chains. A later analysis reported that several top co-occurrence clusters appeared linked to parvovirus B19, influenza, CMV and Epstein-Barr virus. The 87-base-pair reads could not distinguish some IMGT-functional V segments, including TRBV6-2 and TRBV6-3, so those segments were excluded. A further reported finding was that TCR beta sequences accurately predicted the HLA-A and HLA-B alleles for most subjects in the first cohort. A few of the identified cytomegalovirus-associated TCR beta chains were confirmed in vitro to be specific for cytomegalovirus antigens. A later analysis found that TCR association rates varied across HLA loci, with DRB1 alleles showing the most associated TCRs and HLA-C alleles the fewest. The study gave a list of 150 to 200 TCR beta chains associated with cytomegalovirus. Cytomegalovirus status was reported to be diagnosed by the classifier with high specificity and sensitivity in both the original and validation cohorts. A cluster of highly shared sequence variants was judged likely to represent a technical artifact of the sequencing pipeline. While some public TCRs were present in many individuals, most TCR sequences turned up only very rarely across donors. Correlated functional status among segregating V segments might be attributable to linkage disequilibrium, but an unknown experimental factor could not be ruled out. The presence/absence analyses assumed that sequencing depth was roughly uniform across donors, and that assumption may not be true. A later analysis found that most CMV-associated TCR beta chains appeared HLA-restricted, with HLA associations seemingly driven largely by CMV exposure. Because counts were too low, about 15 rarely observed V segments, including chromosome 9 orphons, were left out of the earlier analysis of roughly 600 of the donors.

The CDR3 covers 15 residues, taking in both the cysteine and the phenylalanine. Left in the record is the CDR3 DNA by itself, 45 bases read in frame from the first base. Based on the germline V gene, the CDR1 and CDR2 sequences are MNHEY and SVGAGI. After removal of 6 bases from V and 4 bases from J, the junction retains 8 bases not matched to a gene. As regards this clone: Its antigen remains unidentified. No much larger clone is present one base from it, and per-base qualities are unavailable.

In total, more than 500 healthy bone marrow donors made up the cohort. All cohort members were sampled while nominally healthy, although unrecorded immune exposures were likely present. The donor was CMV seronegative and was included in the group of 352 seronegative cohort members. Every donor gave a peripheral blood sample, and the peripheral blood mononuclear cells from that sample were used for TCR beta sequencing. The Qiagen DNeasy Blood Extraction Kit was used to extract genomic DNA from the blood cell samples. The library was prepared using the immunoSEQ multiplex PCR assay. For the multiplex PCR, a mixture combining 60 forward primers for TCR Vbeta segments and 13 reverse primers for TCR Jbeta segments was used. The CDR3 region of rearranged TCR beta genes was amplified from genomic DNA with a multiplex PCR assay. On the Illumina HiSeq System, the amplified TCR beta libraries were sequenced as 87-base-pair reads. Turning to the authors' computational methods: A later analysis counted some 80 million unique TCR beta chains across the 550 to 800 repertoires, and some 12 million of these chains were shared by at least two donors. Raw reads were error-corrected and collapsed into unique sequences by a nearest-neighbor algorithm in which closely related sequences were merged to remove PCR and sequencing errors. Alignment of CDR3 sequences to IMGT reference sequences was used to assign V, D and J gene segments. For a sequence to be retained, at least a six-nucleotide match to both a V gene segment and a J gene segment was required. A rearrangement counted as productive if the CDR3 had no stop codons and remained in frame with V and J, and every other rearrangement counted as non-productive. CDR3 was defined according to IMGT convention as the region running from the second conserved V-encoded cysteine to the conserved J-encoded phenylalanine. In an earlier analysis of more than 550 of the donors, sequences lacking an unambiguous match to a single V gene segment were excluded. In an earlier analysis of 587 of the donors, V segments were called functional above 56.7% productive rearrangements and were called segregating when the between-donor standard deviation exceeded 5%. To diagnose cytomegalovirus status from the catalog of TCR beta chain sequences, a statistical classification framework was built. In a later analysis, V and J genes were assigned by comparing TCR nucleotide sequences against IMGT/GENE-DB human TR gene sequences. Using the TCRdist pipeline, a later analysis assigned CDR3 sequences along with most-parsimonious VDJ recombination scenarios. In a later analysis, each TCR beta chain was defined by its CDR3 amino acid sequence together with its V-gene family, and reads without a unique V-gene family were excluded. A later analysis removed several hundred highly shared, low-generation-probability nucleotide sequences to deal with suspected cross-contamination and a sequencing artifact. In a later analysis, a clonal expansion index for each public chain was calculated from normalized within-repertoire ranks of inferred template counts. Generation probabilities in a later analysis came from a VDJ recombination model fitted to out-of-frame rearrangements, and those results were checked against IGoR. In a later analysis, TCR-TCR, TCR-HLA and TCR-CMV co-occurrence was scored with hypergeometric tests, and a repertoire-size bias correction was applied to TCR pairs. A later analysis estimated false discovery rates by permuting HLA or CMV assignments 20 times. In a later analysis, co-occurring TCRs were grouped using DBSCAN, and TCRdist sequence similarity was added for clustering within HLA-allele-positive subsets. Repertoires with fewer than 30,000 or more than 120,000 public chains were left out of co-occurrence clustering, as were several repertoires with anomalous nucleotide sharing. The table was pulled from immuneACCESS by TCRdb, which kept in-frame rearrangements only. Such tables lose some clones; where checked, under half of the loss comes from unresolved V genes, and the rest has no known cause. D and trimming come from the DNA, and the V and J calls and clone size come from that table. In all, the sample holds roughly 100,000 clones, and about 75% of those were seen once. Roughly 2.5% of the sample is held by the ten biggest clonotypes.

This clonotype originated in a man aged 35 to 55 in good health and CMV-seronegative. Material: PBMCs. Rearrangement joined TRBV6-5 to TRBJ1-1; TRBD1 agrees with 10 junctional bases. The bases read TGTGCCAGCAGGGCGACAGGGGGCGTAGGCACTGAAGCTTTCTTT. Its amino acids are CASRATGGVGTEAFF.